Shown below are 18 T cell receptor beta chains from a single sample sequenced in a study of blood T cell repertoires in COVID-19. Generated by immunoSEQ multiplex PCR, the TCRdb table keeps only in-frame clones and is missing some. The table records 40,000 to 50,000 clones, roughly 91% of them present only once. The sample consisted of peripheral blood. Every receptor here comes from a man aged 50 to 60 with active COVID-19.

The rearrangement uses TRBV12-3 or TRBV12-4 and TRBJ2-1, with 11 bases matching TRBD2. V lost 6 bases and J lost 12; bases outside the gene matches: 7. The CDR3 contains 13 residues. CDR3 coding DNA: TGTGCCAGCAGGCTAGCGGGGGGCCGGGCGCAGTTCTTC. Translation gives CASRLAGGRAQFF.

The chain's CDR3 is CASRLLDRTNYGYTF. In DNA, the CDR3 is TGTGCCAGCAGACTTCTCGACAGGACTAACTATGGCTACACCTTC. The rearrangement uses TRBV27 and TRBJ1-2; possibly TRBD1 for D (6 bases). The germline V and J ends were trimmed by 6 bases and 0 bases, with 14 bases remaining between them. The length of the CDR3 is 15 residues. Germline CDR1 and CDR2: MNHEY and SMNVEV (reference sequence).

The chain carries TRBV18 and TRBJ1-1; TRBD1 is a possible D gene (5 bases). This CDR3 comprises 14 residues. Trimming shortened V by 8 bases and J by 1 base, and 14 bases separated the two germline ends. Germline V gives CDR1 KGHSH, CDR2 LQKENI. This chain's CDR3 is CASLPTAANTEAFF. CDR3 sequence (DNA): TGTGCCAGCCTCCCGACAGCCGCGAACACTGAAGCTTTCTTT.

The chain has TRBV19 and TRBJ2-1, with 9 bases aligning to TRBD2. CDR3 length equals 16 residues. In germline, CDR1 is LNHDA, CDR2 SQIVND (reference sequence). Unmatched junction bases numbered 7, after V lost 5 bases and J lost 2 bases. The CDR3 DNA sequence: TGTGCCAGTAGTCCTATCATAGCGGGGGCCTACAATGAGCAGTTCTTC. The encoded protein is CASSPIIAGAYNEQFF. The full variable domain, in which reference TRBV19 and TRBJ2-1 provide the parts outside the CDR3, is DGGITQSPKYLFRKEGQNVTLSCEQNLNHDAMYWYRQDPGQGLRLIYYSQIVNDFQKGDIAEGYSVSREKKESFPLTVTSAQKNPTAFYLCASSPIIAGAYNEQFFGPGTRLTVL.

The chain combines TRBV7-9 with TRBJ2-1; the match to TRBD2 covers 12 bases. Germline V lookup: CDR1 SEHNR, CDR2 FQNEAQ (reference sequence). V shed 2 bases and J 5 bases; nucleotides not matched to a gene: 4. CDR3 length: 16 residues. DNA for the CDR3: TGTGCCAGCAGCTTAAGGACTAGCGGGAAGAACAATGAGCAGTTCTTC. Amino acid sequence: CASSLRTSGKNNEQFF.

The CDR3 sequence is CASSESSGGGYF. CDR3 in DNA: TGCGCCAGCAGTGAGTCGTCAGGGGGCGGATACTTC. The rearrangement uses TRBV10-2 and TRBJ2-7; 8 positions match TRBD1. The CDR3 consists of 12 residues. With V trimmed by 0 bases and J by 13 bases, 5 bases remained unmatched. The V gene's germline CDR1 is WSHSY and CDR2 SAAADI.

The gene calls are TRBV11-1 and TRBJ2-7; D remains ambiguous. Deletions cut 2 bases from V and 2 bases from J, with 10 bases between. The germline gives CDR1 SGHAT, CDR2 FQDESV (reference sequence). The CDR3 is 14 residues long. CDR3 sequence reads: CASSLSGIAYEQYF. For the CDR3, the DNA is TGTGCCAGCAGCTTATCGGGTATCGCCTACGAGCAGTACTTC.

The chain combines TRBV6-4 with TRBJ2-3, with 9 nucleotides matching TRBD2. CDR3 length: 18 residues. V shed 2 bases and J 0 bases; nucleotides not matched to a gene: 9. Germline CDR1 is MRHNA and CDR2 is SNTAGT. The CDR3 is CASSDRGLLAGSTDTQYF. In DNA, the CDR3 is TGTGCCAGCAGTGACCGGGGCCTTCTAGCGGGGAGCACAGATACGCAGTATTTT.

The gene calls are TRBV9 and TRBJ2-3, with TRBD2 identical over 11 bases. Germline V CDR1 and CDR2: SGDLS, YYNGEE. V shed 4 bases and J 2 bases; nucleotides not matched to a gene: 6. The CDR3 contains 16 residues. CDR3 sequence reads: CASSTLGLADTDTQYF. CDR3 DNA: TGTGCCAGCAGCACCCTGGGACTAGCGGACACAGATACGCAGTATTTT.

The chain couples TRBV28 to TRBJ2-2; TRBD1 might be the D (5 bases). Germline assignment: CDR1 MDHEN and CDR2 SYDVKM. Trimming cost V 6 bases and J 1 base, with 9 bases left between them. This CDR3 comprises 14 residues. The CDR3: CASRGAVNTGELFF. DNA for the CDR3: TGTGCCAGCAGAGGGGCGGTGAACACCGGGGAGCTGTTTTTT.

V is TRBV11-2 and J is TRBJ1-2, with 7 nucleotides matching TRBD1. Germline V gene lookup returns CDR1 SGHAT and CDR2 FQNNGV. The CDR3 has 16 residues. The J segment lost 6 bases and the V segment lost 6 bases, leaving 16 bases of the junction unmatched. CDR3 in DNA: TGTGCCAGCAGTTCCCTCGGGGACAGCCGAACCCATGGCTACACCTTC. It codes for CASSSLGDSRTHGYTF.

The chain links TRBV10-3 to TRBJ2-1, with TRBD2 matching 9 bases. This CDR3 has 17 residues. The trim removed 0 bases at V and 6 bases at J, leaving 9 bases unmatched. In germline, CDR1 is ENHRY, CDR2 SYGVKD. This CDR3 is CAISESGSGGGRNEQFF. In DNA form, the CDR3 reads TGTGCCATCAGTGAGTCCGGTAGCGGGGGAGGCCGCAATGAGCAGTTCTTC.

The V and J genes are TRBV2 and TRBJ1-6, with a weak D call TRBD1 (5 bases). The CDR3 extends over 16 amino acids. V dropped 1 base and J dropped 10 bases, with 17 bases sitting between them. The germline gives CDR1 SNHLY, CDR2 FYNNEI. This CDR3 reads CASSEGGRVQASPLHF. The CDR3 DNA sequence: TGTGCCAGCAGTGAAGGCGGCAGGGTTCAAGCATCACCCCTCCACTTT.

CDR3 in DNA: TGTGCCAGCTCACCGAGCTCAACCACCGGGGAGCTGTTTTTT. It translates to CASSPSSTTGELFF. This rearrangement joins TRBV18 to TRBJ2-2; D gene ambiguous. Trimming removed 3 bases from V and 4 bases from J, with 9 bases in between. The length of the CDR3 is 14 residues. Germline assignment: CDR1 KGHSH and CDR2 LQKENI.

The rearrangement joins TRBV14 to TRBJ2-3; D possibly corresponds to TRBD2 (7 bases). Trimming left V 3 bases short and J 11 bases short, with 15 bases between. This CDR3 is built from 13 residues. Looked up from germline, CDR1 is SGHDN and CDR2 is FVKESK. The CDR3 bases are TGTGCCAGCAGCCACCCCTGGGGGGGCGGGCAGTATTTT. Residues: CASSHPWGGGQYF.

CDR3 DNA: TGCGCCAGCAGCTTTTCGGGTCCCCAGGGCGGGAGAACGGCAGATACGCAGTATTTT. Translation gives CASSFSGPQGGRTADTQYF. J is TRBJ2-3 and V is TRBV5-1; 7 bases align to TRBD2. From germline, CDR1 is SGHRS and CDR2 YFSETQ. V gave up 2 bases and J gave up 4 bases; unmatched junction bases: 19. This CDR3 has 19 amino acids.

The chain is built from TRBV5-6 and TRBJ2-3; D is uncertain. CDR1 is SGHDT and CDR2 is YYEEEE in the germline V gene. The CDR3 extends over 16 amino acids. The V gene lost 6 bases and the J gene lost 1 base, with 18 bases spanning the gap. CDR3 region: CASTLLHDWGTDTQYF. CDR3 bases: TGTGCCAGCACCCTTCTCCACGACTGGGGCACAGATACGCAGTATTTT. Variable domain in full (rest from reference TRBV5-6 and TRBJ2-3): DAGVTQSPTHLIKTRGQQVTLRCSPKSGHDTVSWYQQALGQGPQFIFQYYEEEERQRGNFPDRFSGHQFPNYSSELNVNALLLGDSALYLCASTLLHDWGTDTQYFGPGTRLTVL.

CDR3 amino acids: CATQQTREGETQYF. CDR3 nucleotide sequence: TGTGCCACCCAACAGACCAGGGAAGGAGAGACCCAGTACTTC. The rearrangement joins TRBV6-5 to TRBJ2-5; D is perhaps TRBD1 (5 bases). Germline CDR1 reads MNHEY; CDR2 reads SVGAGI. The V end lost 10 bases, the J end lost 4 bases, and 19 bases lay between the germline ends. The CDR3 runs to 14 residues.